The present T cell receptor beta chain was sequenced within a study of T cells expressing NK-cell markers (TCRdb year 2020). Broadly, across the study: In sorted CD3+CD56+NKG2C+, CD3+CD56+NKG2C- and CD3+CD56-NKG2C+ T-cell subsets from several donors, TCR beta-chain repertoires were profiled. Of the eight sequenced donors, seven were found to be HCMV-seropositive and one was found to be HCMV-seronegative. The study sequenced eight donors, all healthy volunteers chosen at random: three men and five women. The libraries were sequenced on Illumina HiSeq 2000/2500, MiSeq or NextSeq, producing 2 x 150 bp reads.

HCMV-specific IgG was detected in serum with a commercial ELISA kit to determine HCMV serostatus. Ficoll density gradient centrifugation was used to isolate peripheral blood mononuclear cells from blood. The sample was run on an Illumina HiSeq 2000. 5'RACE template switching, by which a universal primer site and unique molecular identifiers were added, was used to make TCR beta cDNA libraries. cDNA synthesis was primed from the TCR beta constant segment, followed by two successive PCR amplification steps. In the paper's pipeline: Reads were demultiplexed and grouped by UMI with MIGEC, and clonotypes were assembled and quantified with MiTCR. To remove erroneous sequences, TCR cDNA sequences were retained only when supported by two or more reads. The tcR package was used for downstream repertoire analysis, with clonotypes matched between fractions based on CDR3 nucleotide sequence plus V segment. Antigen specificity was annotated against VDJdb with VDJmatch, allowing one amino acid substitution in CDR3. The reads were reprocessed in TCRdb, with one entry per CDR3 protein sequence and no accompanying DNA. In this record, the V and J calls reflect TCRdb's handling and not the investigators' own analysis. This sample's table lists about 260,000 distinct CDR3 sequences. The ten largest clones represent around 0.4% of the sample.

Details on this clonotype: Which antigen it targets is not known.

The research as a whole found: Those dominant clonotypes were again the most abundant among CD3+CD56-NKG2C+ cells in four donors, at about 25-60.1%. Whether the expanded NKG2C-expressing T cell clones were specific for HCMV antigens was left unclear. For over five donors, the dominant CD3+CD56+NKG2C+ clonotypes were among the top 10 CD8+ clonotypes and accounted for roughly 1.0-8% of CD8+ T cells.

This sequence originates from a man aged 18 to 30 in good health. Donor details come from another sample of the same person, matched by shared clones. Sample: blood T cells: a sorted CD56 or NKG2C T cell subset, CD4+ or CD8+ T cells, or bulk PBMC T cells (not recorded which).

CDR3 protein: CATEGGRGANVLTF. The receptor chain draws on TRBV24-1 and TRBJ2-6; the D gene TCRdb calls, TRBD1, cannot be checked with no DNA. Looking up the germline V gene yields CDR1 KGHDR and CDR2 SFDVKD. Its CDR3 holds 14 amino acids, cysteine through phenylalanine. No DNA sequence was recorded.